At least ten counts were recorded for the clone carrying this T cell receptor (beta chain). The antigen is undetermined. The source of the sample is a study of CD8 T cells in ankylosing spondylitis. General study points: From matched ankylosing spondylitis synovial fluid, disease-linked clones were reportedly recovered at significantly enriched levels. Typical of ankylosing spondylitis blood, it appeared, was a TCR beta motif of several highly homologous variants.

Each CDR3 protein gets one entry after TCRdb re-called the 5' RACE reads with MiXCR. Here the sample spans approximately 90,000 distinct CDR3 sequences, roughly 8.3% being singletons. Trimming at V came to 6 bases and at J to 2 bases, leaving 8 bases not matched to a gene. The germline CDR1 and CDR2 sequences are DFQATT and SNEGSKA (reference sequence). CDR3 size: 16 residues. The source material was blood, either unsorted or a sorted T cell fraction (not recorded which). V gene TRBV20-1 combines with J gene TRBJ2-1; 12 nucleotides agree with TRBD2. This receptor was taken from a male donor with ankylosing spondylitis or in good health (not recorded which). DNA of the CDR3: TGCAGTGCCCCTCAGACTAGCGGGAGAACCTACAATGAGCAGTTCTTC. Its translation is CSAPQTSGRTYNEQFF.